A single sample is the source of the 2 T cell receptor beta chains below, sequenced in a study of stem cell transplantation in POMP-related autoinflammatory disease. Using immunoSEQ multiplex PCR, the repertoire was profiled, and TCRdb retains in-frame clones only, with some absent. Of more than 20,000 clones listed, 75% to 90% are singletons. Material: CD4+ T cells from PBMCs, obtained before stem cell transplantation. The receptors were sampled from a human donor with POMP-related autoinflammation and immune dysregulation (PRAID).

This clone is a singleton in its sample. The genes are TRBV18 and TRBJ2-2, with D possibly TRBD1 on 5 matching bases. The V and J ends lost 3 bases and 5 bases respectively, with 10 bases between them. The CDR3 runs 14 residues. Germline loops: CDR1 KGHSH, CDR2 LQKENI. The CDR3 bases are TGTGCCAGCTCACCTATCAAGGGGACCGGGGAGCTGTTTTTT. This translates into CASSPIKGTGELFF.

The rearrangement uses TRBV6-6 and TRBJ1-4; tentatively, D is TRBD1 (5 bases). Germline-derived CDR1 and CDR2 are MNHNY and SVGAGI (reference sequence). The CDR3 is 15 amino acids. The V end was cut by 6 bases, the J end by 0 bases, with 11 bases between. This CDR3 is CASRYPGSTNEKLFF. DNA of the CDR3: TGTGCCAGCAGGTATCCAGGGTCAACTAATGAAAAACTGTTTTTT.